The 32 T cell receptor beta chains below all came from one sample that was sequenced in a study of early T cells in non-severe SARS-CoV-2 infection. TCRdb processed the 5' RACE reads anew with MiXCR; each CDR3 protein has one entry. The sample holds 100,000 to 130,000 distinct CDR3 sequences, roughly an eighth seen once. Sequencing used whole blood. Every receptor here comes from an adult who was a healthcare worker with PCR-confirmed SARS-CoV-2 infection or an uninfected control (not recorded which).

This clonotype was detected a few times. The rearrangement links TRBV5-1 to TRBJ1-3, with TRBD1 identical over 9 bases. With V trimmed by 2 bases and J by 4 bases, 10 bases remained unmatched. Germline CDR1 reads SGHRS; CDR2 reads YFSETQ. This CDR3 contains 17 residues. This CDR3 is CASSLSWMGQGGNTIYF. In DNA form, the CDR3 reads TGCGCCAGCAGCTTATCCTGGATGGGACAGGGAGGAAACACCATATATTTT.

This clonotype was seen ten or more times. The chain joins TRBV24-1 to TRBJ2-7; perhaps TRBD2 as D (7 bases). Trimming removed 3 bases from V and 0 bases from J, with 11 bases in between. There are 15 residues in the CDR3. CDR1 and CDR2 (germline): KGHDR, SFDVKD. This CDR3 is CATSDTAGASYEQYF. The DNA of the CDR3 is TGTGCCACCAGTGATACGGCGGGGGCCTCCTACGAGCAGTACTTC.

The V call is TRBV28, the J call TRBJ1-2; tentatively, D is TRBD1 (5 bases). Germline-derived CDR1 and CDR2 are MDHEN and SYDVKM. The CDR3 is 11 amino acids. V lost 2 bases and J 8 bases, leaving 6 bases between the germline ends. Here the CDR3 DNA reads TGTGCCAGCAGTTTACAGGGAGGCTACACCTTC. This encodes CASSLQGGYTF.

A few counts support this clonotype. The chain is built from TRBV12-3 or TRBV12-4 and TRBJ1-4; 10 nucleotides match TRBD1. The V gene end was trimmed by 6 bases and the J gene end by 6 bases; junction bases not matched to a gene: 7. CDR3 length equals 15 residues. DNA of the CDR3: TGTGCCAGCAGCGCAACCGGGACAGGGGATGAAAAACTGTTTTTT. This codes for CASSATGTGDEKLFF.

This clonotype was seen more than once but under ten times. The CDR3 region has the DNA TGCAGTGCTAGCATAGGGAGCAATCAGCCCCAGCATTTT. Protein: CSASIGSNQPQHF. This chain links TRBV20-1 with TRBJ1-5; no definite D call. Trimming removed 3 bases from V and 1 base from J, with 7 bases in between. CDR3 size: 13 residues. Per germline, CDR1 DFQATT and CDR2 SNEGSKA (reference sequence).

This rearrangement joins TRBV29-1 to TRBJ1-1; D possibly corresponds to TRBD1 (5 bases). Germline loops: CDR1 SQVTM, CDR2 ANQGSEA. This CDR3 contains 16 residues. Trimming pared 2 bases from V and 1 base from J, leaving 17 bases between. CDR3 sequence (DNA): TGCAGCGTTGAAAATGCTAGGGGTAGAAAGAACACTGAAGCTTTCTTT. Translating it yields CSVENARGRKNTEAFF. Looking up the rest from reference TRBV29-1 and TRBJ1-1 gives the full variable domain: SAVISQKPSRDICQRGTSLTIQCQVDSQVTMMFWYRQQPGQSLTLIATANQGSEATYESGFVIDKFPISRPNLTFSTLTVSNMSPEDSSIYLCSVENARGRKNTEAFFGQGTRLTVV.

The chain recombines TRBV10-3 with TRBJ2-3; no reliable D call. Trimming cost V 3 bases and J 4 bases, with 8 bases left between them. The CDR3 runs 13 residues. The V gene's germline CDR1 is ENHRY and CDR2 SYGVKD. The CDR3 sequence: CAISEGPPDTQYF. Written as DNA, the CDR3 is TGTGCCATCAGTGAAGGCCCCCCAGATACGCAGTATTTT.

The chain couples TRBV20-1 to TRBJ2-3; TRBD2 aligns across 9 bases. CDR3 length equals 16 residues. Germline V CDR1 and CDR2: DFQATT, SNEGSKA (reference sequence). Germline trimming cut 1 base from V and 4 bases from J; bases unmatched to any gene: 9. CDR3 amino acids: CSARGLGTSIADTQYF. The CDR3 DNA reads as TGCAGTGCTAGAGGGCTGGGGACTAGCATCGCAGATACGCAGTATTTT.

This clonotype was detected many times. J is TRBJ2-2 and V is TRBV6-1, with 8 nucleotides matching TRBD2. V trimming: 8 bases; J trimming: 5 bases; junction bases outside the gene matches: 7. This CDR3 contains 14 residues. Germline V lookup: CDR1 MNHNS, CDR2 SASEGT. The CDR3 loop is CASQAGARTGELFF. CDR3 DNA sequence: TGTGCCAGCCAAGCGGGGGCTAGAACCGGGGAGCTGTTTTTT.

This clonotype occurred many times. The chain combines TRBV20-1 with TRBJ2-1; D may be TRBD2 (7 bases). The CDR3 totals 16 residues. Trimming cost V 1 base and J 7 bases, with 20 bases left between them. The V gene's germline CDR1 is DFQATT and CDR2 SNEGSKA (reference sequence). Written as DNA, the CDR3 is TGCAGTGCTAGAGGAGGGGGACTATGGGGAACGAATGAGCAGTTCTTC. Its protein product is CSARGGGLWGTNEQFF.

This clonotype occurred a few times. V usage is TRBV5-6 and J usage is TRBJ2-3; unclear D gene. V shed 2 bases and J shed 3 bases, with 7 bases lying between them. CDR1 is SGHDT and CDR2 is YYEEEE in the germline V gene. The CDR3 covers 13 residues. The CDR3 region is CASSFPYTDTQYF. The CDR3 coding sequence is TGTGCCAGCAGCTTTCCATATACAGATACGCAGTATTTT.

The chain is built from TRBV12-3 or TRBV12-4 and TRBJ2-7, with 9 bases lining up with TRBD1. Unmatched junction bases numbered 20, after V lost 2 bases and J lost 3 bases. This CDR3 spans 20 amino acids. The CDR3 is CASSLLPLWERTGEHYEQYF. CDR3 DNA: TGTGCCAGCAGTTTATTACCGCTGTGGGAACGGACAGGGGAGCACTACGAGCAGTACTTC.

This chain connects TRBV19 to TRBJ2-7; TRBD1 agrees at 7 bases. V shed 8 bases, J shed 12 bases, and the junction held 13 bases outside the gene matches. The CDR3 totals 12 residues. The germline V gene encodes CDR1 LNHDA and CDR2 SQIVND (reference sequence). The CDR3 DNA reads TGTGCCAGTGCCGGGACAGCCTCGTTTCCGTACTTC. The encoded protein is CASAGTASFPYF.

At least ten counts were recorded for this clonotype. The chain has TRBV5-1 and TRBJ2-5; 13 bases map to TRBD2. Germline V CDR1 and CDR2: SGHRS, YFSETQ. With 4 bases clipped from V and 2 bases from J, the junction kept 5 bases outside the gene matches. This CDR3 has 16 residues. CDR3 sequence reads: CASSLGLAGAQETQYF. The CDR3, as DNA: TGCGCCAGCAGCCTAGGACTAGCGGGGGCTCAAGAGACCCAGTACTTC. Together with reference TRBV5-1 and TRBJ2-5, the CDR3 gives the full variable domain: KAGVTQTPRYLIKTRGQQVTLSCSPISGHRSVSWYQQTPGQGLQFLFEYFSETQRNKGNFPGRFSGRQFSNSRSEMNVSTLELGDSALYLCASSLGLAGAQETQYFGPGTRLLVL.

There are many counts of this clonotype. The chain carries TRBV6-1 and TRBJ2-3; 7 nucleotides align to TRBD2. The length of the CDR3 is 15 residues. Germline V lookup: CDR1 MNHNS, CDR2 SASEGT. The V and J ends lost 1 base and 5 bases, in that order; junction bases with no gene match: 6. CDR3 nucleotides: TGTGCCAGCAGTGAAGTGGCGGGAGTGGGAGATACGCAGTATTTT. It encodes CASSEVAGVGDTQYF.

V usage is TRBV11-2 and J usage is TRBJ1-3; 7 bases match TRBD1. Losses at the gene ends were 3 bases for V and 1 base for J; bases not matched to a gene: 0. Germline CDR1 is SGHAT and CDR2 is FQNNGV. The CDR3 loop spans 14 amino acids. The CDR3 reads CASSLGQSGNTIYF. The CDR3 DNA reads as TGTGCCAGCAGCTTGGGACAGTCTGGAAACACCATATATTTT.

Note on this clonotype: The junction does not match germline at one end; this may be a read error. The chain combines TRBV12-5 with TRBJ2-3; 14 bases are a match to TRBD2. CDR1 and CDR2 (germline): LGHNT, FRNRAP. This CDR3 is 16 amino acids long. The CDR3 loop is CASGSGTSGGTDTQYF. DNA of the CDR3: TGTGCTAGTGGTTCCGGGACTAGCGGGGGCACGGATACGCAGTATTTT.

This clonotype was found many times. The CDR3 is CASSPPYSGRLYTGELFF. CDR3 nucleotides: TGTGCCAGCAGCCCTCCTTACAGCGGGAGGCTTTACACCGGGGAGCTGTTTTTT. This chain uses TRBV7-8 with TRBJ2-2; 9 nucleotides line up with TRBD2. The junction had 13 bases not matched to a gene; V was cut back by 5 bases and J by 3 bases. The length of the CDR3 is 18 residues. Germline V gives CDR1 SGHVS, CDR2 FQNEAQ.

This chain links TRBV28 with TRBJ1-6, with D perhaps TRBD1 (5 bases). V lost 5 bases, J lost 8 bases, and 13 bases lay in between. The CDR3 runs to 14 residues. CDR1 MDHEN and CDR2 SYDVKM come from the germline V gene. In nucleotides, the CDR3 is TGTGCCAGCAGTCCGGGGGGTAGGGATTCACCCCTCCACTTT. It codes for CASSPGGRDSPLHF.

The chain carries TRBV28 and TRBJ2-7, with D unclear. Trimming took 4 bases from V and 4 from J, leaving 17 bases between them. Germline loops: CDR1 MDHEN, CDR2 SYDVKM. CDR3 size: 15 residues. The DNA for the CDR3 is TGTGCCAGCAGTTCCCACCGGGCCCAAAGATACGAGCAGTACTTC. This sequence encodes CASSSHRAQRYEQYF.

There are a few counts of this clonotype. The rearrangement uses TRBV18 and TRBJ2-7; 7 bases are shared with TRBD1. Germline loops: CDR1 KGHSH, CDR2 LQKENI. The CDR3 extends over 14 amino acids. The J segment lost 0 bases and the V segment lost 3 bases, leaving 2 bases of the junction unmatched. The CDR3 sequence: CASSPTGSSYEQYF. In DNA form, the CDR3 reads TGTGCCAGCTCACCGACAGGGAGCTCCTACGAGCAGTACTTC.

This clonotype was seen a few times. The chain is built from TRBV9 and TRBJ2-7, with 7 bases that match TRBD1. CDR3 size: 15 residues. The V gene end was trimmed by 1 base and the J gene end by 4 bases; junction bases not matched to a gene: 8. Germline V gene sequence: CDR1 SGDLS, CDR2 YYNGEE. The chain's CDR3 is CASSVYFEQGYEQYF. The DNA of the CDR3 is TGTGCCAGCAGCGTATATTTTGAACAGGGGTACGAGCAGTACTTC.

This clonotype turned up a few times. The chain is built from TRBV19 and TRBJ2-3; D is ambiguous. This CDR3 has 14 amino acids. Trimming removed 3 bases from V and 3 bases from J, with 10 bases in between. CDR1 and CDR2 from the germline V gene are LNHDA and SQIVND (reference sequence). Written as DNA, the CDR3 is TGTGCCAGTAGTATCGACGTGGGAACAGATACGCAGTATTTT. Protein sequence: CASSIDVGTDTQYF.

This clonotype came up many times. This chain links TRBV12-3 or TRBV12-4 with TRBJ1-1; D gene ambiguous. With 3 bases removed from V and 2 bases from J, the gap between germline ends came to 10 bases. This CDR3 is 14 amino acids long. The CDR3 DNA reads TGTGCCAGCAGTTTGTACAGCTCAAACACTGAAGCTTTCTTT. Its protein is CASSLYSSNTEAFF.

The gene calls are TRBV20-1 and TRBJ2-3; 9 bases line up with TRBD1. The CDR3 contains 15 residues. Germline lookup yields CDR1 DFQATT and CDR2 SNEGSKA (reference sequence). V was pared by 3 bases and J by 2 bases, with 6 bases of the junction left unmatched. The chain's CDR3 is CSARWDRAFTDTQYF. Here the CDR3 DNA reads TGCAGTGCTAGGTGGGACAGGGCCTTCACAGATACGCAGTATTTT.

This clonotype was counted ten times or more. CDR3 nucleotide sequence: TGTGCCAGCAGTGCGCGAGGGACAGGGGGAGAAAAACTGTTTTTT. Translating gives CASSARGTGGEKLFF. J is TRBJ1-4 and V is TRBV25-1; 11 nucleotides agree with TRBD1. Trimming took 4 bases from V and 8 from J; bases not matched to a gene: 6. This CDR3 has 15 residues. From germline, CDR1 is MGHDK and CDR2 SYGVNS.

V is TRBV5-6 and J is TRBJ2-6; D is perhaps TRBD1 (6 bases). Trimming removed 4 bases at V and 1 base at J, with 9 bases between. CDR1 SGHDT and CDR2 YYEEEE come from the germline V gene. The CDR3 runs to 15 residues. CDR3 in amino acids: CASSPDSSGANVLTF. In DNA, the CDR3 is TGTGCCAGCAGCCCGGACAGTTCTGGGGCCAACGTCCTGACTTTC.

Many counts were recorded for this clonotype. V gene TRBV5-1 combines with J gene TRBJ1-1; the D gene is possibly TRBD1 (5 bases). The V end was cut by 2 bases, the J end by 4 bases, with 12 bases between. Germline V lookup: CDR1 SGHRS, CDR2 YFSETQ. CDR3 length: 14 residues. CDR3 nucleotide sequence: TGCGCCAGCAGCTTCGAAACAAGGGGCACTGAAGCTTTCTTT. Protein: CASSFETRGTEAFF. The full variable domain, with the rest looked up from reference TRBV5-1 and TRBJ1-1, is KAGVTQTPRYLIKTRGQQVTLSCSPISGHRSVSWYQQTPGQGLQFLFEYFSETQRNKGNFPGRFSGRQFSNSRSEMNVSTLELGDSALYLCASSFETRGTEAFFGQGTRLTVV.

This chain links TRBV29-1 with TRBJ2-3; D uncertain. Germline V gene lookup returns CDR1 SQVTM and CDR2 ANQGSEA. CDR3 size: 13 residues. The V end lost 6 bases, the J end lost 4 bases, and 14 bases lay between the germline ends. CDR3 DNA sequence: TGCAGCGTCGACGTGACGTTTTCAGATACGCAGTATTTT. This translates into CSVDVTFSDTQYF.

This clonotype was detected a few times. The CDR3 DNA is TGTGCCAGCAGTTACCCCACTAGCGGGAACTCCTACAATGAGCAGTTCTTC. Amino acids: CASSYPTSGNSYNEQFF. The chain links TRBV6-5 to TRBJ2-1, with 10 bases matching TRBD2. CDR3 length equals 17 residues. CDR1 is MNHEY, CDR2 SVGAGI, per germline. V lost 2 bases and J lost 0; bases outside the gene matches: 4.

This clonotype was seen many times. The chain couples TRBV14 to TRBJ1-1; D is uncertain. Germline CDR1 reads SGHDN; CDR2 reads FVKESK. This CDR3 contains 16 residues. V lost 4 bases and J 0 bases, leaving 15 bases between the germline ends. CDR3 DNA sequence: TGTGCCAGCAGCCTAGAGGTTGGAGTCATGAACACTGAAGCTTTCTTT. The encoded protein is CASSLEVGVMNTEAFF.

The V gene is TRBV7-8, the J gene TRBJ2-1; D unclear. This CDR3 region has 13 residues. From germline, CDR1 is SGHVS and CDR2 FQNEAQ. With 3 bases removed from V and 4 bases from J, the gap between germline ends came to 7 bases. Here the CDR3 reads CASSFNKYNEQFF. DNA for the CDR3: TGTGCCAGCAGCTTCAACAAGTACAATGAGCAGTTCTTC.